The 17 T cell receptor beta chains listed next were all sequenced from one sample in a study of beta chain features in type 1 diabetes. TCRB transcripts that were expressed got sequenced, as all of the isolated RNA had been reverse transcribed. The table came from immunoSEQ multiplex PCR; TCRdb's copy has only in-frame clones and leaves some out. The sample lists about 900,000 clones; roughly 17% were seen once. The sequenced sample consisted of naive CD4+ T cells from blood. These receptors all stem from a woman in her late teens or twenties in good health.

V and J are TRBV7-2 and TRBJ2-7; TRBD1 is a possible D gene (6 bases). From germline, CDR1 is SGHTA and CDR2 FQGNSA. V was cut by 2 bases and J by 5 bases, with 10 bases left in between. The CDR3 is 13 amino acids. The CDR3 region is CASSLSTGNEQYF. CDR3 in DNA: TGTGCCAGCAGCTTATCTACAGGGAACGAGCAGTACTTC.

The genes are TRBV19 and TRBJ1-2; TRBD1 matches 7 bases. CDR1 and CDR2 from the germline V gene are LNHDA and SQIVND (reference sequence). V shed 5 bases and J 4 bases; nucleotides not matched to a gene: 4. The CDR3 has 13 amino acids. CDR3 in amino acids: CASSGTVSYGYTF. CDR3 in DNA: TGTGCCAGTAGTGGGACAGTTTCCTATGGCTACACCTTC.

This clone turned up a few times. The chain is built from TRBV28 and TRBJ1-1, with D possibly matching TRBD1 (5 bases). The CDR3 totals 13 residues. The V gene lost 9 bases and the J gene lost 1 base, with 12 bases spanning the gap. Germline CDR1 and CDR2: MDHEN and SYDVKM. DNA of the CDR3: TGTGCCAGTTCAGAGACAGCGAACACTGAAGCTTTCTTT. Protein: CASSETANTEAFF. Variable domain in full (rest from reference TRBV28 and TRBJ1-1): DVKVTQSSRYLVKRTGEKVFLECVQDMDHENMFWYRQDPGLGLRLIYFSYDVKMKEKGDIPEGYSVSREKKERFSLILESASTNQTSMYLCASSETANTEAFFGQGTRLTVV.

This clone was counted only a few times. The V and J genes are TRBV9 and TRBJ2-2; D ambiguous. V was cut by 3 bases and J by 3 bases, with 18 bases left in between. Germline CDR1 is SGDLS and CDR2 is YYNGEE. The CDR3 is made up of 17 amino acids. The CDR3: CASSAQIAGRYTGELFF. In nucleotides, the CDR3 is TGTGCCAGCAGCGCCCAAATTGCAGGCCGGTACACCGGGGAGCTGTTTTTT.

This chain uses TRBV13 with TRBJ2-7; D uncertain. The ends were cut back, 3 bases at V and 5 bases at J, with 8 bases in the middle. Germline V gene lookup returns CDR1 PRHDT and CDR2 FYEKMQ (reference sequence). CDR3 size: 12 residues. The CDR3 spells CASSFLSHEQYF. DNA for the CDR3: TGTGCCAGCAGCTTCCTTTCGCACGAGCAGTACTTC.

Only a few counts were recorded for this clone. The chain uses TRBV10-3 and TRBJ2-3; TRBD2 aligns across 12 bases. The germline V gene encodes CDR1 ENHRY and CDR2 SYGVKD. V trimming: 10 bases; J trimming: 0 bases; junction bases outside the gene matches: 2. This CDR3 has 14 amino acids. This CDR3 is CASGTSGSTDTQYF. In DNA form, the CDR3 reads TGTGCCAGCGGGACTAGCGGGAGCACAGATACGCAGTATTTT.

This clone was detected only a few times. The V gene is TRBV19, the J gene TRBJ2-6; D is perhaps TRBD1 (6 bases). V was clipped by 3 bases and J by 4 bases, with 7 bases between them. CDR1 and CDR2 from the germline V gene are LNHDA and SQIVND (reference sequence). This CDR3 has 14 residues. CDR3 region: CASSMTGGANVLTF. The CDR3 DNA is TGTGCCAGTAGTATGACAGGAGGGGCCAACGTCCTGACTTTC.

The chain couples TRBV6-5 to TRBJ2-1, with D possibly TRBD2 on 7 matching bases. The CDR3 extends over 14 amino acids. Germline values: CDR1 MNHEY, CDR2 SVGAGI. With 7 bases removed from V and 0 bases from J, the gap between germline ends came to 10 bases. The CDR3 nucleotides read TGTGCCAGCATGGGGGGGCTCTCCTACAATGAGCAGTTCTTC. Its protein is CASMGGLSYNEQFF.

The rearrangement joins TRBV5-6 to TRBJ2-7; 7 bases line up with TRBD2. The CDR3 consists of 17 residues. The germline V gene encodes CDR1 SGHDT and CDR2 YYEEEE. V gave up 4 bases and J gave up 3 bases; unmatched junction bases: 16. The CDR3 DNA is TGTGCCAGCAGCCCTGGAGTGCAGCGGGGCCTGGGCTACGAGCAGTACTTC. It translates to CASSPGVQRGLGYEQYF.

This chain uses TRBV19 with TRBJ2-7; a possible D gene is TRBD2 (7 bases). V was cut by 5 bases and J by 2 bases, with 13 bases left in between. This CDR3 is built from 14 residues. CDR1 is LNHDA, CDR2 SQIVND, per germline (reference sequence). CDR3 DNA: TGTGCCAGTAGTCCCCCGGGGGGCCCCTACGAGCAGTACTTC. Its translation is CASSPPGGPYEQYF. Variable domain in full (rest from reference TRBV19 and TRBJ2-7): DGGITQSPKYLFRKEGQNVTLSCEQNLNHDAMYWYRQDPGQGLRLIYYSQIVNDFQKGDIAEGYSVSREKKESFPLTVTSAQKNPTAFYLCASSPPGGPYEQYFGPGTRLTVT.

This clone has a handful of counts. The same CDR3 also results from other DNA sequences found in this sample. The chain couples TRBV28 to TRBJ2-7, with D unresolved. This CDR3 region has 13 residues. Germline lookup yields CDR1 MDHEN and CDR2 SYDVKM. The V end lost 2 bases, the J end lost 3 bases, and 8 bases lay between the germline ends. CDR3 nucleotides: TGTGCCAGCAGTTTAGGTCAGTACTACGAGCAGTACTTC. Translated, it gives CASSLGQYYEQYF.

The gene calls are TRBV10-3 and TRBJ2-7; a weak D match, TRBD1 (9 bases). This CDR3 has 14 amino acids. Between the trimmed V and J ends, which lost 6 bases and 4 bases, there was a span of 16 bases. Germline CDR1 and CDR2: ENHRY and SYGVKD. The CDR3 DNA is TGTGCCATCAGCGGGGGGGGACAGGGTTACGAGCAGTACTTC. Amino acids: CAISGGGQGYEQYF.

This clone came up a few times. V usage is TRBV28 and J usage is TRBJ2-7; tentatively, D is TRBD1 (6 bases). The length of the CDR3 is 15 residues. V was trimmed by 6 bases and J by 4 bases, leaving 19 bases between them. Germline CDR1 reads MDHEN; CDR2 reads SYDVKM. As DNA, the CDR3 is TGTGCCAGCAGCGCGGCCTCTGCAGGGGAATACGAGCAGTACTTC. Translated: CASSAASAGEYEQYF.

This clone was seen only a few times. The gene calls are TRBV6-1 and TRBJ2-2; 8 positions match TRBD2. The germline V gene has CDR1 MNHNS and CDR2 SASEGT. V dropped 5 bases and J dropped 7; count of bases not matched to a gene: 6. CDR3 length: 14 residues. CDR3 sequence reads: CASSRTSWDGELFF. The DNA for the CDR3 is TGTGCCAGCAGTAGGACTAGCTGGGACGGGGAGCTGTTTTTT.

V and J are TRBV9 and TRBJ1-3; D not certain. Trimming took off 0 bases at V and 4 bases at J, with 11 bases between the two ends. The CDR3 runs to 15 residues. The germline V gene has CDR1 SGDLS and CDR2 YYNGEE. The CDR3 loop is CASSVGETSGNTIYF. The CDR3 DNA sequence: TGTGCCAGCAGCGTAGGGGAAACATCCGGAAACACCATATATTTT. Drawing the rest from reference TRBV9 and TRBJ1-3, the complete variable domain is DSGVTQTPKHLITATGQRVTLRCSPRSGDLSVYWYQQSLDQGLQFLIQYYNGEERAKGNILERFSAQQFPDLHSELNLSSLELGDSALYFCASSVGETSGNTIYFGEGSWLTVV.

CDR3 nucleotides: TGTGCCAGCAGCCGTAACGGGGCAGGAAACACTGAAGCTTTCTTT. It translates to CASSRNGAGNTEAFF. The V and J genes are TRBV5-4 and TRBJ1-1, with a tentative D call TRBD1 (5 bases). This CDR3 spans 15 amino acids. V gave up 4 bases and J gave up 2 bases, with 15 bases separating them. The V gene's germline CDR1 is SGHNT and CDR2 YYREEE (reference sequence).

About this clone: Other DNA sequences in the sample encode the same CDR3. This chain connects TRBV7-9 to TRBJ1-5, with a possible D match to TRBD1 (5 bases). V was cut by 3 bases and J by 2 bases, with 11 bases left in between. Looked up from germline, CDR1 is SEHNR and CDR2 is FQNEAQ (reference sequence). The CDR3 consists of 15 residues. The CDR3 DNA is TGTGCCAGCAGCTTGGGCGGGGCGGGCAATCAGCCCCAGCATTTT. Its protein product is CASSLGGAGNQPQHF.